The 23 T cell receptor beta chains listed next were all sequenced from one sample in a study of graft-versus-host responses after intestinal transplantation. TCRdb's copy holds only in-frame clones and misses some; the assay was immunoSEQ multiplex PCR. The sample has about 110,000 clones, 87% seen once. Which antigens these TCRs recognize remains unknown. This specimen consisted of unstimulated CD4+ T cells sorted from spleen or lymph node cells, obtained before transplant. The source of these receptors is a human donor who was the organ donor for an intestinal transplant.

The chain combines TRBV27 with TRBJ2-3; TRBD1 might be the D (6 bases). The CDR3 sequence is 15 residues long. With 7 bases removed from V and 0 bases from J, the gap between germline ends came to 14 bases. Germline V gene sequence: CDR1 MNHEY, CDR2 SMNVEV (reference sequence). CDR3 nucleotides: TGTGCCAGCAACTACAGGGCAACTAGCACAGATACGCAGTATTTT. Translation gives CASNYRATSTDTQYF.

V and J are TRBV19 and TRBJ1-2; D gene uncertain. The ends were cut back, 2 bases at V and 8 bases at J, with 15 bases in the middle. The CDR3 has 14 amino acids. Germline V gives CDR1 LNHDA, CDR2 SQIVND (reference sequence). CDR3 sequence reads: CASSIWGEWEGYTF. Written as DNA, the CDR3 is TGTGCCAGTAGTATATGGGGAGAATGGGAAGGCTACACCTTC.

The chain combines TRBV2 with TRBJ2-3; possibly TRBD1 for D (6 bases). Germline assignment: CDR1 SNHLY and CDR2 FYNNEI. Trimming cost V 6 bases and J 4 bases, with 17 bases left between them. This CDR3 is built from 15 residues. The CDR3 nucleotides are TGTGCCAGCAGGTCCAGGGGTGGGGCATCAGATACGCAGTATTTT. Its protein product is CASRSRGGASDTQYF.

The chain uses TRBV19 and TRBJ2-7; 10 nucleotides align to TRBD2. Trimming at V came to 5 bases and at J to 0 bases, leaving 4 bases not matched to a gene. This CDR3 region has 15 residues. CDR1 is LNHDA, CDR2 SQIVND, per germline (reference sequence). The CDR3 nucleotides are TGTGCCAGTAGTTCACTAGCGGGAAGCTCCTACGAGCAGTACTTC. Translation: CASSSLAGSSYEQYF.

The V call is TRBV6-1, the J call TRBJ2-7; D possibly corresponds to TRBD2 (6 bases). The CDR3 contains 16 residues. V was trimmed by 4 bases and J by 0 bases, leaving 16 bases between them. Germline CDR1 MNHNS, CDR2 SASEGT. The chain's CDR3 is CASSVIYGGTSYEQYF. DNA of the CDR3: TGTGCCAGCAGTGTTATCTATGGCGGGACCTCCTACGAGCAGTACTTC.

The chain uses TRBV6-6 and TRBJ1-1; D not certain. The V and J ends lost 6 bases and 1 base respectively, with 12 bases between them. The CDR3 is 14 residues long. CDR1 and CDR2 from the germline V gene are MNHNY and SVGAGI (reference sequence). In DNA form, the CDR3 reads TGTGCCAGCAGCCCCTCCCTTGGGAACACTGAAGCTTTCTTT. Translating it yields CASSPSLGNTEAFF.

The rearrangement joins TRBV18 to TRBJ2-7; D ambiguous. Trimming shortened V by 4 bases and J by 6 bases, and 13 bases separated the two germline ends. CDR1 and CDR2 from the germline V gene are KGHSH and LQKENI. This CDR3 is 13 amino acids long. As DNA, the CDR3 is TGTGCCAGCTCACTGGGAAGTCTAAGCGAGCAGTACTTC. Protein sequence: CASSLGSLSEQYF.

This clone was detected only once. The chain employs TRBV23-1 and TRBJ1-6, with D possibly TRBD1 on 6 matching bases. TRBV23-1 is an ORF, and what it does is uncertain. Trimming left V 4 bases short and J 1 base short, with 23 bases between. This CDR3 is 20 amino acids long. CDR3 nucleotides: TGCGCCAGCAGTCTAAGAGGGCAGGGGAAGTTAGTGTCCTATAATTCACCCCTCCACTTT. Amino acids: CASSLRGQGKLVSYNSPLHF.

The chain recombines TRBV2 with TRBJ2-1, with D uncertain. V gave up 4 bases and J gave up 3 bases, with 4 bases separating them. Germline CDR1 SNHLY, CDR2 FYNNEI. This CDR3 has 12 residues. Here the CDR3 DNA reads TGTGCCAGCAGTGTCGGCTACAATGAGCAGTTCTTC. Translating it yields CASSVGYNEQFF.

This chain connects TRBV18 to TRBJ1-4; D call uncertain. Germline-derived CDR1 and CDR2 are KGHSH and LQKENI. This CDR3 contains 11 residues. Trimming shortened V by 3 bases and J by 12 bases, and 8 bases separated the two germline ends. Here the CDR3 DNA reads TGTGCCAGCTCACCGGGCAGTCAACTGTTTTTT. This codes for CASSPGSQLFF.

The genes are TRBV7-2 and TRBJ2-5; the match to TRBD2 covers 11 bases. The CDR3 is 18 residues long. Trimming removed 1 base from V and 5 bases from J; junction bases left unmatched: 12. Looked up from germline, CDR1 is SGHTA and CDR2 is FQGNSA. The CDR3 loop reads CASSLGLLAGAQWETQYF. CDR3 DNA: TGTGCCAGCAGCTTAGGTTTACTAGCGGGGGCGCAGTGGGAGACCCAGTACTTC.

The chain uses TRBV2 and TRBJ2-7, with TRBD2 matching 8 bases. CDR1 is SNHLY, CDR2 FYNNEI, per germline. The CDR3 is made up of 14 amino acids. J was trimmed by 3 bases and V by 6 bases; bases with no gene match: 7. The CDR3 loop is CASSTGTRGYEQYF. Written as DNA, the CDR3 is TGTGCCAGCAGCACCGGGACTAGGGGCTACGAGCAGTACTTC.

The chain is built from TRBV27 and TRBJ2-7, with 9 bases identical to TRBD2. The CDR3 is made up of 15 amino acids. V lost 6 bases and J lost 3; bases outside the gene matches: 9. Germline CDR1 is MNHEY and CDR2 is SMNVEV (reference sequence). The CDR3 is CASRRSGSPGYEQYF. The DNA of the CDR3 is TGTGCCAGCAGGCGTAGCGGGAGTCCGGGCTACGAGCAGTACTTC.

As regards this clone: Other DNA sequences from this sample encode an identical CDR3 as well. This chain links TRBV10-3 with TRBJ2-7; 8 bases align to TRBD2. The CDR3 is 15 residues long. The V gene end was trimmed by 3 bases and the J gene end by 4 bases; junction bases not matched to a gene: 8. Germline CDR1 reads ENHRY; CDR2 reads SYGVKD. The chain's CDR3 is CAISEGSGSGYEQYF. The CDR3 DNA reads TGTGCCATCAGTGAAGGAAGCGGGAGTGGGTACGAGCAGTACTTC.

V gene TRBV5-4 combines with J gene TRBJ1-5; D is unclear. This CDR3 comprises 13 residues. V was clipped by 2 bases and J by 7 bases, with 10 bases between them. The germline V gene encodes CDR1 SGHNT and CDR2 YYREEE (reference sequence). CDR3 sequence reads: CASSFNPGQPQHF. CDR3 sequence (DNA): TGTGCCAGCAGCTTTAACCCTGGGCAGCCCCAGCATTTT.

The chain has TRBV7-2 and TRBJ1-4, with 8 bases fitting TRBD1. The length of the CDR3 is 16 residues. The V gene end was trimmed by 4 bases and the J gene end by 4 bases; junction bases not matched to a gene: 8. Germline CDR1 and CDR2: SGHTA and FQGNSA. The CDR3 sequence: CASSSSRDRSNEKLFF. The DNA for the CDR3 is TGTGCCAGCAGCTCCAGCCGGGACAGGAGTAATGAAAAACTGTTTTTT. Full variable domain (remainder filled in from reference TRBV7-2 and TRBJ1-4): GAGVSQSPSNKVTEKGKDVELRCDPISGHTALYWYRQSLGQGLEFLIYFQGNSAPDKSGLPSDRFSAERTGGSVSTLTIQRTQQEDSAVYLCASSSSRDRSNEKLFFGSGTQLSVL.

The J gene is TRBJ1-1, the V gene TRBV5-1, with TRBD1 matching 10 bases. V lost 7 bases and J lost 3; bases outside the gene matches: 3. This CDR3 has 13 residues. Looked up from germline, CDR1 is SGHRS and CDR2 is YFSETQ. CDR3 sequence reads: CASSTGGDTEAFF. CDR3 in DNA: TGCGCCAGCTCGACAGGGGGCGACACTGAAGCTTTCTTT.

V usage is TRBV10-2 and J usage is TRBJ1-6; weak D call: TRBD1 (5 bases). The V and J ends lost 9 bases and 4 bases respectively, with 10 bases between them. The CDR3 runs 13 residues. The germline gives CDR1 WSHSY, CDR2 SAAADI. Written as DNA, the CDR3 is TGCGCCAGTACGGGGCTTTATAATTCACCCCTCCACTTT. Residues: CASTGLYNSPLHF.

This chain uses TRBV18 with TRBJ1-1, with 7 bases lining up with TRBD1. Germline V gene sequence: CDR1 KGHSH, CDR2 LQKENI. The CDR3 covers 17 residues. Trimming removed 3 bases from V and 1 base from J; junction bases left unmatched: 11. DNA for the CDR3: TGTGCCAGCTCACCTCTATCTACAGGGGTCACGAACACTGAAGCTTTCTTT. Its protein product is CASSPLSTGVTNTEAFF. Filled out from reference TRBV18 and TRBJ1-1, the complete variable domain reads NAGVMQNPRHLVRRRGQEARLRCSPMKGHSHVYWYRQLPEEGLKFMVYLQKENIIDESGMPKERFSAEFPKEGPSILRIQQVVRGDSAAYFCASSPLSTGVTNTEAFFGQGTRLTVV.

V and J are TRBV5-1 and TRBJ2-7, with no clear D. Germline V gene sequence: CDR1 SGHRS, CDR2 YFSETQ. The germline V and J ends were trimmed by 0 bases and 2 bases, with 9 bases remaining between them. This CDR3 comprises 14 residues. CDR3 region: CASSLGVETYEQYF. CDR3 DNA: TGCGCCAGCAGCTTGGGGGTAGAGACCTACGAGCAGTACTTC. Variable domain in full (rest from reference TRBV5-1 and TRBJ2-7): KAGVTQTPRYLIKTRGQQVTLSCSPISGHRSVSWYQQTPGQGLQFLFEYFSETQRNKGNFPGRFSGRQFSNSRSEMNVSTLELGDSALYLCASSLGVETYEQYFGPGTRLTVT.

The V call is TRBV6-1, the J call TRBJ1-5; D gene uncertain. V was shortened by 2 bases and J by 10 bases, with 15 bases between the two germline ends. CDR3 length: 14 residues. The germline gives CDR1 MNHNS, CDR2 SASEGT. CDR3 sequence (DNA): TGTGCCAGCAGTGAATATGGAGGTGGATATCCCCAGCATTTT. This codes for CASSEYGGGYPQHF.

This chain uses TRBV7-9 with TRBJ2-7; the match to TRBD1 covers 7 bases. Germline trimming cut 3 bases from V and 6 bases from J; bases unmatched to any gene: 11. Germline CDR1 is SEHNR and CDR2 is FQNEAQ (reference sequence). CDR3 length: 15 amino acids. The CDR3 nucleotides read TGTGCCAGCAGCTTGGCCGACAGGGTTCTCCCCGAGCAGTACTTC. Its protein is CASSLADRVLPEQYF.

The V and J genes are TRBV6-6 and TRBJ2-3; maybe TRBD2 (5 bases). From germline, CDR1 is MNHNY and CDR2 SVGAGI (reference sequence). Trimming shortened V by 6 bases and J by 0 bases, and 7 bases separated the two germline ends. The CDR3 is made up of 13 amino acids. CDR3 nucleotides: TGTGCCAGCAGACTAGACAGCACAGATACGCAGTATTTT. Encoded protein: CASRLDSTDTQYF.